The source of this T cell receptor beta chain is a study of blood T cell repertoires in COVID-19 (TCRdb year 2020). Turning to the overall study: Collaborator samples came from the United States, Italy and Spain and covered acute and convalescent phases of COVID-19. The prospective study material was composed of cDNA or gDNA derived from T cells, B-cell-depleted T cells, or PBMCs. Deeply sampled blood TCRbeta repertoires from subjects exposed to, actively infected with, or recovered from COVID-19 were included in the dataset. The repertoires were released in a freely available public database intended as a resource for research on the immune response to SARS-CoV-2. Samples came from the ongoing ImmuneRACE study (first 160 participants) plus 1,254 subjects from 6 global collaborators. A de-identified subject ID, COVID-19 status, age in years and sex were almost always included in the sample metadata. Where HLA class I and class II types were available, the types were taken from metadata supplied by the sample provider, not from assay-based typing.

The immunoSEQ Assay, a bias-controlled multiplex PCR, was used to amplify TCRbeta CDR3 regions from genomic DNA. The published analysis was carried out like this. Within the assay, amplification of reference gene primers was used to estimate how many nucleated cells each sample contained. To quantify the absolute abundance of each unique TCRbeta CDR3 rearrangement, sequence reads were collapsed and filtered. For each sample, productive Simpson clonality was calculated as the square root of Simpson's diversity index over productive rearrangements. TCRdb's version of the immuneACCESS table is confined to in-frame rearrangements and falls short of the full clone set. An unresolved V gene accounts for under half of the shortfall where checked; the remainder is of unknown origin. That table is the source of V, J and clone size, and D and trimming were worked out from the DNA. Within this sample are 110,000 to 150,000 clones, with around three quarters of them counted one time only. The leading ten clones occupy 3% to 4.5% of the sample.

The paper's findings and limits, for the study overall: Clinical and demographic metadata were provided uncurated, with the amount varying by source and participant.

The collaborating institutions used their own protocols to collect whole blood in K2EDTA tubes. For TCRbeta analysis, collaborators shipped samples in one of three forms: frozen whole blood, isolated PBMCs, or DNA extracted from either of those sample types. Trimming leaves V shorter by 0 bases and J shorter by 2 bases, with the junction holding 4 bases beyond the gene matches. Taken from the germline V gene, the CDR1 and CDR2 loops are ENHRY and SYGVKD. The CDR3 numbers 15 residues from cysteine through phenylalanine. Left in the record is the CDR3 DNA by itself, 45 bases read in frame from the first base. In this sample, this clone turned up once. Its target antigen remains unknown. Base qualities are not provided; no much larger clone lies one nucleotide away.

What was sequenced was peripheral blood. Here the chain combines TRBV10-3 and TRBJ2-7; 7 bases in the middle match TRBD2. The clonotype was recovered from a man between 60 and 75 years old with acute or convalescent COVID-19. The DNA is as follows: TGTGCCATCAGTGAGTCTAGCGGGCAAACCTACGAGCAGTACTTC. Its coded protein is CAISESSGQTYEQYF.